This T cell receptor beta chain was recorded in a study of OX40 agonist ivuxolimab in advanced cancers. Study overall: Two cutaneous melanoma patients and one hepatocellular carcinoma patient, three in all, had partial responses.

This clone was seen only once. What it binds is not known. Study observations and caveats: With doses of 0.1 to 3.0 mg/kg, CD4+ and CD8+ blood T cells had undergone clonal expansion by week 6. Among the lowest peripheral clonal expansion occurred in 0.1-3.0 mg/kg partial responders.

Sequencing used immunoSEQ multiplex PCR; TCRdb keeps in-frame clones, though not all of them. Altogether tens of thousands of clones are present, about 92% being singletons, with the ten largest covering 0.62%. The TCR sequence derives from an adult with an advanced solid tumor such as melanoma, head and neck, liver or kidney cancer. Material: CD4+ or CD8+ T cells sorted from blood, obtained in a trial of the OX40 agonist ivuxolimab.

The CDR3 is CASSLQTGTNTEAFF. CDR3 coding DNA: TGTGCCAGCAGCCTACAGACAGGAACAAACACTGAAGCTTTCTTT. This chain connects TRBV7-2 to TRBJ1-1; D is perhaps TRBD1 (6 bases). The ends were cut back, 5 bases at V and 2 bases at J, with 15 bases in the middle. Germline CDR1 reads SGHTA; CDR2 reads FQGNSA. The CDR3 length is 15 residues.